These 2 T cell receptor beta chains were all obtained from the same sample, sequenced in a study of shared clonotypes between healthy human individuals. Sequencing was performed with immunoSEQ multiplex PCR; in TCRdb, only in-frame clones are kept and a portion is missing. The sample shows about 1.4 million clones, roughly 96% of them seen only once. Input material: naive CD4+ T cells sorted from blood. Subset in this sample: CD45RA+ positively selected. The receptors shown here come from a young man in good health.

The rearrangement joins TRBV9 to TRBJ2-1; unclear D gene. The ends were cut back, 0 bases at V and 10 bases at J, with 11 bases in the middle. CDR1 and CDR2 from the germline V gene are SGDLS and YYNGEE. This CDR3 is 13 amino acids long. The CDR3 spells CASSVVGGLEQFF. CDR3 coding DNA: TGTGCCAGCAGCGTAGTCGGCGGTTTAGAGCAGTTCTTC.

The chain couples TRBV9 to TRBJ1-4; maybe TRBD1 (6 bases). V gave up 4 bases and J gave up 5 bases, with 9 bases separating them. This CDR3 spans 13 amino acids. Germline CDR1 and CDR2: SGDLS and YYNGEE. CDR3 loop: CASSTTGNEKLFF. The CDR3 DNA sequence: TGTGCCAGCAGCACGACAGGAAATGAAAAACTGTTTTTT. The full variable domain, in which reference TRBV9 and TRBJ1-4 provide the parts outside the CDR3, is DSGVTQTPKHLITATGQRVTLRCSPRSGDLSVYWYQQSLDQGLQFLIQYYNGEERAKGNILERFSAQQFPDLHSELNLSSLELGDSALYFCASSTTGNEKLFFGSGTQLSVL.